Each of the 10 T cell receptor beta chains below was sequenced from the same sample in a study of CD4 T cells in relation to SARS-CoV-2 and coronaviruses (dated by TCRdb to the early 2020s). These receptors have no identified antigens. CD4+ T cells from unexposed donors were collected before the COVID-19 pandemic (2011-2018). After less than 13 days of culture, CD4+ T cells were isolated with the EasySep CD4+ T cell isolation kit. Libraries were prepared through the immunoSEQ multiplex PCR assay. What TCRdb holds here is the immuneACCESS table cut down to in-frame rearrangements. Part of the clones is not present; checked against another copy, under half of the missing clones reflect an unresolved V gene, and the others are unexplained. Present in this sample are 20,000 to 30,000 clones, more than 75% of which were seen just once. About 10% of the sample is held by the ten biggest clonotypes. The sequenced sample consisted of CD4+ T cells from PBMCs, cultured in vitro. The receptors derive from a human donor in good health.

V gene TRBV7-8 combines with J gene TRBJ1-1; no reliable D call. The CDR3 spans 14 residues. In germline, CDR1 is SGHVS, CDR2 FQNEAQ. V was pared by 3 bases and J by 0 bases, with 8 bases between. DNA of the CDR3: TGTGCCAGCAGCTTTCGGCGCCTGAACACTGAAGCTTTCTTT. Encoded protein: CASSFRRLNTEAFF. Based on the CDR3 plus reference TRBV7-8 and TRBJ1-1, the full variable domain is GAGVSQSPRYKVAKRGQDVALRCDPISGHVSLFWYQQALGQGPEFLTYFQNEAQLDKSGLPSDRFFAERPEGSVSTLKIQRTQQEDSAVYLCASSFRRLNTEAFFGQGTRLTVV.

This clone occurred a few times. This sequence joins TRBV29-1 and TRBJ2-3, with a tentative D call TRBD2 (7 bases). This CDR3 comprises 13 residues. Trimming left V 5 bases short and J 3 bases short, with 12 bases between. Per germline, CDR1 SQVTM and CDR2 ANQGSEA. The CDR3 spells CSVSQGGTDTQYF. CDR3 nucleotides: TGCAGCGTTTCACAGGGAGGGACAGATACGCAGTATTTT.

The V and J genes are TRBV6-5 and TRBJ1-2, with D maybe TRBD1 (5 bases). Trimming stripped 0 bases from V and 8 bases from J, with 10 bases between. CDR3 length: 13 amino acids. Germline V gene sequence: CDR1 MNHEY, CDR2 SVGAGI. The CDR3 coding sequence is TGTGCCAGCAGTTACTCGACTGGGGGAGGCTACACCTTC. Amino acids: CASSYSTGGGYTF.

The chain employs TRBV29-1 and TRBJ2-5; 9 bases agree with TRBD1. J was trimmed by 4 bases and V by 4 bases; bases with no gene match: 16. The CDR3 sequence is 17 residues long. Germline assignment: CDR1 SQVTM and CDR2 ANQGSEA. The CDR3 region is CSVGSVVDRGESETQYF. The CDR3 region has the DNA TGCAGCGTTGGCAGTGTCGTTGACAGGGGGGAGTCAGAGACCCAGTACTTC.

This clone has just one count. The chain recombines TRBV6-6 with TRBJ1-1, with D possibly being TRBD1 (6 bases). Germline loops: CDR1 MNHNY, CDR2 SVGAGI (reference sequence). The CDR3 is 13 amino acids. With 6 bases removed from V and 1 base from J, the gap between germline ends came to 9 bases. CDR3 DNA: TGTGCCAGCAGGCCACAGGGGAACACTGAAGCTTTCTTT. This translates into CASRPQGNTEAFF.

The chain recombines TRBV4-1 with TRBJ2-7; no definite D call. V was pared by 3 bases and J by 7 bases, with 13 bases between. CDR1 is MGHRA and CDR2 is YSYEKL in the germline V gene. The CDR3 is 13 residues long. CDR3 amino acids: CASSHVWIWEQYF. The CDR3 DNA sequence: TGCGCCAGCAGCCATGTGTGGATCTGGGAGCAGTACTTC.

A single count supports this clone. This chain connects TRBV7-2 to TRBJ2-3, with a tentative D call TRBD2 (6 bases). Deletions cut 5 bases from V and 1 base from J, with 16 bases between. The CDR3 has 16 amino acids. Germline loops: CDR1 SGHTA, CDR2 FQGNSA. In nucleotides, the CDR3 is TGTGCCAGCAGCACCCGGGTGGGCGGGGGCACAGATACGCAGTATTTT. Its translation is CASSTRVGGGTDTQYF.

The V gene is TRBV4-1, the J gene TRBJ2-1; TRBD2 aligns across 11 bases. V dropped 2 bases and J dropped 5; count of bases not matched to a gene: 5. CDR1 MGHRA and CDR2 YSYEKL come from the germline V gene. The CDR3 has 16 residues. The CDR3 region is CASSQTGTSGNNEQFF. CDR3 nucleotides: TGCGCCAGCAGCCAAACCGGGACTAGCGGTAACAATGAGCAGTTCTTC.

The V gene is TRBV5-1, the J gene TRBJ2-1, with D perhaps TRBD1 or TRBD2 (6 bases each). Germline V CDR1 and CDR2: SGHRS, YFSETQ. Deletions cut 0 bases from V and 9 bases from J, with 13 bases between. The length of the CDR3 is 14 residues. In DNA form, the CDR3 reads TGCGCCAGCAGCTTGGTCCGGGGGCGGGTTGAGCAGTTCTTC. Protein: CASSLVRGRVEQFF.

The chain has TRBV19 and TRBJ2-7; 9 bases are a match to TRBD1. The junction had 12 bases not matched to a gene; V was cut back by 5 bases and J by 4 bases. This CDR3 is 16 amino acids long. Germline V gene lookup returns CDR1 LNHDA and CDR2 SQIVND (reference sequence). CDR3 loop: CASSRIPGTGSYEQYF. In DNA form, the CDR3 reads TGTGCCAGTAGTCGGATCCCCGGGACAGGGTCTTACGAGCAGTACTTC.